This is a list of T cell receptor beta chains from one sample in a study of OX40 agonist ivuxolimab in advanced cancers. The assay was immunoSEQ multiplex PCR, and TCRdb's table has in-frame clones only and misses some. There are around 66,000 clones in the sample; approximately 86% occur only once, and roughly 2.1% lies in the top ten. The sample was CD4+ or CD8+ T cells sorted from blood, taken in a trial of the OX40 agonist ivuxolimab. The receptors stem from an adult with an advanced solid tumor such as melanoma, head and neck, liver or kidney cancer. Both conserved end residues are part of each CDR3. Each record gives: D gene, clone size, CDR3 length, V gene, J gene, CDR3 DNA, CDR3 protein. The D gene is left open where the match is weak. Clone size is stated in some rows and not others, as once, few, many or a class when expanded.

TRBD1,once,14,TRBV19,TRBJ2-7,TGTGCCAGTAGCGGGACAGGGGTAGATGGCGAGCAGTACTTC,CASSGTGVDGEQYF
-,-,13,TRBV27,TRBJ1-2,TGTGCCAGCAGTGAACAGGGTTGGCGTGGCTACACCTTC,CASSEQGWRGYTF
TRBD1,-,16,TRBV19,TRBJ1-1,TGTGCCAGTAGTATACTCCCGGGACAGGTGAACACTGAAGCTTTCTTT,CASSILPGQVNTEAFF
-,-,15,TRBV27,TRBJ1-2,TGTGCCAGCAGCCCCAGAGGACCCGGCGACTATGGCTACACCTTC,CASSPRGPGDYGYTF
TRBD2,-,16,TRBV7-3,TRBJ2-7,TGTGCCAGCAGCTTAACCGGGACTAGCGGCTCCTACGAGCAGTACTTC,CASSLTGTSGSYEQYF
-,-,15,TRBV7-2,TRBJ1-1,TGTGCCAGCAGCGGCGGAGGGCTCGGGAGCACTGAAGCTTTCTTT,CASSGGGLGSTEAFF
-,-,15,TRBV5-6,TRBJ2-1,TGTGCCAGCAGCCCACGGACCAGGTATGACAATGAGCAGTTCTTC,CASSPRTRYDNEQFF
-,-,17,TRBV7-6,TRBJ1-4,TGTGCCAGCAGCTTCCAACCTACACAGGGAGCTAATGAAAAACTGTTTTTT,CASSFQPTQGANEKLFF
TRBD1,-,14,TRBV2,TRBJ1-5,TGTGCCAGTTCCGGGACAGGGGGCAATCAGCCCCAGCATTTT,CASSGTGGNQPQHF
TRBD2,-,16,TRBV6-5,TRBJ2-7,TGTGCCAGCAGTTACTCGATCGGGGGGAGCTCCTACGAGCAGTACTTC,CASSYSIGGSSYEQYF
-,-,15,TRBV2,TRBJ1-4,TGTGCCAGCAGCCATGACGAAACCGTTAATGAAAAACTGTTTTTT,CASSHDETVNEKLFF
-,-,14,TRBV2,TRBJ1-1,TGTGCCAGCAGGGACAAATTCATGAACACTGAAGCTTTCTTT,CASRDKFMNTEAFF
-,-,10,TRBV21-1,TRBJ2-7,TGTGCCAGCAGAACCTACGAGCAGTACTTC,CASRTYEQYF
-,-,15,TRBV7-2,TRBJ2-7,TGTGCCAGCAGTTCCGGGTGGGGGAACGTATACGAGCAGTACTTC,CASSSGWGNVYEQYF
TRBD1,-,14,TRBV7-2,TRBJ2-1,TGTGCCAGCAGCTCACAGGGGGCTGGGAGTGAGCAGTTCTTC,CASSSQGAGSEQFF
TRBD1,-,14,TRBV6-5,TRBJ1-1,TGTGCCAGCAGAGGGGGACAGGGTGGAACTGAAGCTTTCTTT,CASRGGQGGTEAFF
TRBD1,-,15,TRBV6-6,TRBJ1-3,TGTGCCAGCATAGACAGGGGCGGCTCTGGAAACACCATATATTTT,CASIDRGGSGNTIYF
-,-,16,TRBV7-9,TRBJ2-3,TGTGCCAGCAGCCTAGTTGGGGCAGGGCTCACAGATACGCAGTATTTT,CASSLVGAGLTDTQYF
-,-,16,TRBV7-9,TRBJ1-3,TGTGCCAGCAGCTTAGCCGGGGGGAGCTCTGGAAACACCATATATTTT,CASSLAGGSSGNTIYF
-,-,11,TRBV6-4,TRBJ1-2,TGTGCCAGCAGTGACTACTATGGCTACACCTTC,CASSDYYGYTF
TRBD1,-,14,TRBV7-7,TRBJ2-5,TGTGCTAGCAGCGACAGGGGGCTCGGGGAGACCCAGTACTTC,CASSDRGLGETQYF
-,-,14,TRBV10-3,TRBJ2-2,TGTGCCATCACCCCCGTCATGAACACCGGGGAGCTGTTTTTT,CAITPVMNTGELFF